The TCR beta chain under discussion was sequenced for a study of beta chain features in type 1 diabetes. Study at large: No patient-donor differences in age, gender, total cells or subset yield. Study-level points and caveats: Shorter templates might be favored by PCR, and equally so in patients and in controls. Across patients, naive, central memory and Treg TCRB repertoires exhibited apparently greater similarity than was observed across healthy donors.

About this clone: Its antigen is unidentified.

The isolated RNA, all of it, was reverse transcribed, so expressed TCRB transcripts were what got sequenced. Sequencing was performed with immunoSEQ multiplex PCR; in TCRdb, only in-frame clones are kept and a portion is missing. The repertoire holds 310,000 or so clones, with approximately 9.9% as singletons. The junction had 9 bases not matched to a gene; V was cut back by 4 bases and J by 6 bases. This CDR3 region has 16 residues. In germline, CDR1 is SGHTA, CDR2 FQGNSA. The sequence derives from a woman in her thirties in good health. Sequencing used naive CD4+ T cells from blood. This chain connects TRBV7-2 to TRBJ2-2; 9 bases are shared with TRBD1. The CDR3: CASSWDRAGVAGELFF. DNA of the CDR3: TGTGCCAGCAGCTGGGACAGGGCTGGGGTCGCCGGGGAGCTGTTTTTT. Combining the CDR3 with reference TRBV7-2 and TRBJ2-2 gives the whole variable domain GAGVSQSPSNKVTEKGKDVELRCDPISGHTALYWYRQSLGQGLEFLIYFQGNSAPDKSGLPSDRFSAERTGGSVSTLTIQRTQQEDSAVYLCASSWDRAGVAGELFFGEGSRLTVL.